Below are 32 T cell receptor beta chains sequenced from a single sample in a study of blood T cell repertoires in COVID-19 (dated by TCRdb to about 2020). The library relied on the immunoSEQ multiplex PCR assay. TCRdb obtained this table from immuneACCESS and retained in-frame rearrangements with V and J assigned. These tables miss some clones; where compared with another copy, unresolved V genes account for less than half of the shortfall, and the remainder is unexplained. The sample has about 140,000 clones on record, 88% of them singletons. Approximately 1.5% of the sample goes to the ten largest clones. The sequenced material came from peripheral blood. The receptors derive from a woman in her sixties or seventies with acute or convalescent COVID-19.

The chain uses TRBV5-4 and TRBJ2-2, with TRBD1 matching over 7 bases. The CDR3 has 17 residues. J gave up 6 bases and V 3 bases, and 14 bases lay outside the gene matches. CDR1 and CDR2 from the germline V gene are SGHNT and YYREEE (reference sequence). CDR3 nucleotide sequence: TGTGCCAGCAGCTCCTCTGACAGGGTCGGACGGGCCGGGGAGCTGTTTTTT. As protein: CASSSSDRVGRAGELFF. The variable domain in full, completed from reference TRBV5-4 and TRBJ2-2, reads ETGVTQSPTHLIKTRGQQVTLRCSSQSGHNTVSWYQQALGQGPQFIFQYYREEENGRGNFPPRFSGLQFPNYSSELNVNALELDDSALYLCASSSSDRVGRAGELFFGEGSRLTVL.

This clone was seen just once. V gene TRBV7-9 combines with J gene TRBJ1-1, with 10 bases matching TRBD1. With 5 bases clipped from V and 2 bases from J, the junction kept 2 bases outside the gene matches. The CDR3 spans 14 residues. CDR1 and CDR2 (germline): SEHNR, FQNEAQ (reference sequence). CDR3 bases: TGTGCCAGCAGCCGGACAGGGGGAAACACTGAAGCTTTCTTT. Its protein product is CASSRTGGNTEAFF.

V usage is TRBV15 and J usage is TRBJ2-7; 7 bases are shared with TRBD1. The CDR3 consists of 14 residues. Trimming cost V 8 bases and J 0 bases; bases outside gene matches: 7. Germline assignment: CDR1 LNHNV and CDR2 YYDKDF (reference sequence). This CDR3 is CATATGIDSYEQYF. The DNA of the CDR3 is TGTGCCACCGCGACAGGGATCGACTCCTACGAGCAGTACTTC. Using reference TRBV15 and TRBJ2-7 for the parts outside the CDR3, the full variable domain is DAMVIQNPRYQVTQFGKPVTLSCSQTLNHNVMYWYQQKSSQAPKLLFHYYDKDFNNEADTPDNFQSRRPNTSFCFLDIRSPGLGDTAMYLCATATGIDSYEQYFGPGTRLTVT.

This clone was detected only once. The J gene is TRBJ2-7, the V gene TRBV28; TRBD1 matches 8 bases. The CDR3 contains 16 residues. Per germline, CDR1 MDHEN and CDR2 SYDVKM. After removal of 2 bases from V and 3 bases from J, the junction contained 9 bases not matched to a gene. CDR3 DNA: TGTGCCAGCAGTTTAGGATCAGGGGGCCTCCTCTACGAGCAGTACTTC. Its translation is CASSLGSGGLLYEQYF.

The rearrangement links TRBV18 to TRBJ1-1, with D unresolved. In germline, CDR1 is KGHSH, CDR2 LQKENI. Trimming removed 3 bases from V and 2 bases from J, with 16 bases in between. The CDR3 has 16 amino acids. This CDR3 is CASSPLPRGPNTEAFF. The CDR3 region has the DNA TGTGCCAGCTCACCGTTGCCGAGAGGGCCTAACACTGAAGCTTTCTTT. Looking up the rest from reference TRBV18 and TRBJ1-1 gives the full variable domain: NAGVMQNPRHLVRRRGQEARLRCSPMKGHSHVYWYRQLPEEGLKFMVYLQKENIIDESGMPKERFSAEFPKEGPSILRIQQVVRGDSAAYFCASSPLPRGPNTEAFFGQGTRLTVV.

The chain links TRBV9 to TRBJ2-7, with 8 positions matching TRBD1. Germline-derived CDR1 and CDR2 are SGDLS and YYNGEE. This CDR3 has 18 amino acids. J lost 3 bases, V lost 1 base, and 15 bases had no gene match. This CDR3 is CASSVTSLPGQEDYEQYF. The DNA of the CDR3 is TGTGCCAGCAGCGTAACCTCTCTTCCGGGACAGGAAGACTACGAGCAGTACTTC.

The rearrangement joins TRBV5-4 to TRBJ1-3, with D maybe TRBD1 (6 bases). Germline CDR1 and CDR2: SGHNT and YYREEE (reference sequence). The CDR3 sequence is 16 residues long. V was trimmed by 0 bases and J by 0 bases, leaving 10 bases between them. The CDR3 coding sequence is TGTGCCAGCAGCTTGGATTTGGGGGCCTCTGGAAACACCATATATTTT. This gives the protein CASSLDLGASGNTIYF.

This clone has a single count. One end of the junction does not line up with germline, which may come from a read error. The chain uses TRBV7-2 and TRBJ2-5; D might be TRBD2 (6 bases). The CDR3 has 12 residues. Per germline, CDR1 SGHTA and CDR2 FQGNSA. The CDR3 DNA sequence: TGTGCCAGCAGCGGAGACTCTAGCGCACAAGACTTC. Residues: CASSGDSSAQDF. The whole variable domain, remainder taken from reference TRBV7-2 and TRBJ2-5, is GAGVSQSPSNKVTEKGKDVELRCDPISGHTALYWYRQSLGQGLEFLIYFQGNSAPDKSGLPSDRFSAERTGGSVSTLTIQRTQQEDSAVYLCASSGDSSAQDFGPGTRLLVL.

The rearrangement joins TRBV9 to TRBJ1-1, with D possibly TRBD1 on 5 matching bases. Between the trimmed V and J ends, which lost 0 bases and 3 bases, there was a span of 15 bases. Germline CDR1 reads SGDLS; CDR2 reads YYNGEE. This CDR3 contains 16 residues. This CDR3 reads CASSVASGAVDTEAFF. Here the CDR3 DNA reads TGTGCCAGCAGCGTAGCGTCTGGGGCAGTAGACACTGAAGCTTTCTTT.

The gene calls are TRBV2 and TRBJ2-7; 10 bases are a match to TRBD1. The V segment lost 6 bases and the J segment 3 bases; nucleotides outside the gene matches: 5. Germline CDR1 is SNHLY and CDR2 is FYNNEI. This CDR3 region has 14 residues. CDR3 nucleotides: TGTGCCAGCAGCGACCGGACAGGGGGCTACGAGCAGTACTTC. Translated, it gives CASSDRTGGYEQYF.

The DNA of the CDR3 is TGTGCCACCAGCAGGGACAGGTGGCCGCAGCCCCAGCATTTT. Its translation is CATSRDRWPQPQHF. The chain has TRBV15 and TRBJ1-5; 7 bases agree with TRBD1. This CDR3 spans 14 amino acids. Trimming took 3 bases from V and 7 from J; bases not matched to a gene: 6. Germline loops: CDR1 LNHNV, CDR2 YYDKDF (reference sequence).

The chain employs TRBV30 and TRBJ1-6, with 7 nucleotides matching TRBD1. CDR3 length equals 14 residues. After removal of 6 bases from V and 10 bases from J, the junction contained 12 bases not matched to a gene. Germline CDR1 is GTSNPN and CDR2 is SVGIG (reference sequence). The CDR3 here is CACTTGVDSSPLHF. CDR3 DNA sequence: TGTGCCTGTACCACAGGGGTTGATTCCTCACCCCTCCACTTT.

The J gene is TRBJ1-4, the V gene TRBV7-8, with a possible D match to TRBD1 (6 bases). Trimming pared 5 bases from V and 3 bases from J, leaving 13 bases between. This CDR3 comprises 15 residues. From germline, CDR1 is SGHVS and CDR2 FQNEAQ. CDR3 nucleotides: TGTGCCAGCAGCCCACGTAGACAGGCTAATGAAAAACTGTTTTTT. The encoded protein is CASSPRRQANEKLFF. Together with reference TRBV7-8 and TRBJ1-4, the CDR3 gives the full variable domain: GAGVSQSPRYKVAKRGQDVALRCDPISGHVSLFWYQQALGQGPEFLTYFQNEAQLDKSGLPSDRFFAERPEGSVSTLKIQRTQQEDSAVYLCASSPRRQANEKLFFGSGTQLSVL.

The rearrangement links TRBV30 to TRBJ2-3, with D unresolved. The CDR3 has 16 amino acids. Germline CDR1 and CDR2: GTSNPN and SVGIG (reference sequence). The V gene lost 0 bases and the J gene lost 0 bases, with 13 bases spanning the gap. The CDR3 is CAWSVLTGTSTDTQYF. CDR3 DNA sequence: TGTGCCTGGAGTGTACTTACTGGTACTAGCACAGATACGCAGTATTTT.

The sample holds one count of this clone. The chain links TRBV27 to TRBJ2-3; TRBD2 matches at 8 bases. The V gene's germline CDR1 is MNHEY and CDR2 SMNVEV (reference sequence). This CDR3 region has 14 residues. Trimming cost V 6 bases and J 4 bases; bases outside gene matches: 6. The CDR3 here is CASSQSGGSDTQYF. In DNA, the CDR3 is TGTGCCAGCAGCCAGAGCGGGGGTTCAGATACGCAGTATTTT.

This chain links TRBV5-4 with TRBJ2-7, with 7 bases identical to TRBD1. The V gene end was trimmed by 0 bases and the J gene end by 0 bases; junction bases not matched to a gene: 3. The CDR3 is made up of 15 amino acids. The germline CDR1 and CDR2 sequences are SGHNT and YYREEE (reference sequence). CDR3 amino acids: CASSLERGPSYEQYF. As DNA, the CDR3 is TGTGCCAGCAGCTTGGAGAGGGGGCCCTCCTACGAGCAGTACTTC.

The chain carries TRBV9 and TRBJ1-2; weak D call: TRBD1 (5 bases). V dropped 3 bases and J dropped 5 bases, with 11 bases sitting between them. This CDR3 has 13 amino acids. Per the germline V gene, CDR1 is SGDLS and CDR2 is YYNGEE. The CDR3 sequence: CASSDSTEYGYTF. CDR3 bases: TGTGCCAGCAGCGACTCGACAGAGTATGGCTACACCTTC.

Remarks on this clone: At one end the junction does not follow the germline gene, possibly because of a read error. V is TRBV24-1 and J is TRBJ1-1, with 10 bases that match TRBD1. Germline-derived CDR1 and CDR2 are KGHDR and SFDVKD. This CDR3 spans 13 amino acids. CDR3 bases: TGTGTCACCAGTGGGACAGGGGACACTGAAGCTTTCTTT. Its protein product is CVTSGTGDTEAFF.

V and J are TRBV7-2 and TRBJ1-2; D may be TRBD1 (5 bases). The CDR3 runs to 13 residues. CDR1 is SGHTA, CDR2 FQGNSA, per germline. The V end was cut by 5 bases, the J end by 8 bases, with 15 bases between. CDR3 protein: CASSPFGGDGYTF. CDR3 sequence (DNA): TGTGCCAGCAGCCCCTTTGGAGGGGACGGCTACACCTTC.

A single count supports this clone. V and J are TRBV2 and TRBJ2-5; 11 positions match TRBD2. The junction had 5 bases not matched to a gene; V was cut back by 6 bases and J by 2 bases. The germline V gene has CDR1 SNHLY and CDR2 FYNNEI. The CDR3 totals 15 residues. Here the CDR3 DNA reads TGTGCCAGCAGCATACTAGCGGGGGCGCAAGAGACCCAGTACTTC. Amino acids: CASSILAGAQETQYF.

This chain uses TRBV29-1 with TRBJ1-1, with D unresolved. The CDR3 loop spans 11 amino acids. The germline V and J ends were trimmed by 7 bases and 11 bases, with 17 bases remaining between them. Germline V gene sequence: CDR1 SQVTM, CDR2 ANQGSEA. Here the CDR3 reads CSAPSGVDAFF. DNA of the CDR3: TGCAGCGCCCCCAGCGGAGTAGACGCTTTCTTT.

The CDR3 spells CASSSGISYEQYF. The CDR3 bases are TGTGCCAGCAGTTCAGGTATCTCTTACGAGCAGTACTTC. This chain connects TRBV2 to TRBJ2-7; D unclear. The germline V gene encodes CDR1 SNHLY and CDR2 FYNNEI. The CDR3 is 13 amino acids. With 5 bases removed from V and 4 bases from J, the gap between germline ends came to 12 bases.

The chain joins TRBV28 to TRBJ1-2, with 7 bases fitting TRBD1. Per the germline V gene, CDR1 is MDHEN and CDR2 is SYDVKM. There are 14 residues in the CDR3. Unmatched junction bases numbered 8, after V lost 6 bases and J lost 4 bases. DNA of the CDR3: TGTGCCAGCAGCACCGGGACAGTCCCCTATGGCTACACCTTC. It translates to CASSTGTVPYGYTF.

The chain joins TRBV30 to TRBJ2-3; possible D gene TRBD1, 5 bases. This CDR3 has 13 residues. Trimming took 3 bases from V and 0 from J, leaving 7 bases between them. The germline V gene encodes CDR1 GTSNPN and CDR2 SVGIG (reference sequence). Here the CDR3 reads CAWRTASTDTQYF. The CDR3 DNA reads TGTGCCTGGAGGACAGCTAGCACAGATACGCAGTATTTT.

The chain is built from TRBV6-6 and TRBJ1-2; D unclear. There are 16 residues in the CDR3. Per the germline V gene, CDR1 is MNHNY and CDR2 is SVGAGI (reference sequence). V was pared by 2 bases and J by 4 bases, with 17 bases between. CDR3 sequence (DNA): TGTGCCAGCAGTTACCCCGGACGGGATACTGGCTATGGCTACACCTTC. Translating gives CASSYPGRDTGYGYTF.

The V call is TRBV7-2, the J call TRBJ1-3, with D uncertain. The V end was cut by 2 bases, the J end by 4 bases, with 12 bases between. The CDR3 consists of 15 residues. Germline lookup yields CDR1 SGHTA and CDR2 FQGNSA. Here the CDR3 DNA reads TGTGCCAGCAGCTTAATGTCTTCCCAGGGAAACACCATATATTTT. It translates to CASSLMSSQGNTIYF.

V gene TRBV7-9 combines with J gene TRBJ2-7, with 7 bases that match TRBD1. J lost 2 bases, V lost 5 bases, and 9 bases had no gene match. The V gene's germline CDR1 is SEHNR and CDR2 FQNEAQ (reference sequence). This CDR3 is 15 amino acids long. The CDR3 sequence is CASSRQTDRAYEQYF. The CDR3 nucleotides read TGTGCCAGCAGCCGACAAACTGACAGGGCCTACGAGCAGTACTTC.

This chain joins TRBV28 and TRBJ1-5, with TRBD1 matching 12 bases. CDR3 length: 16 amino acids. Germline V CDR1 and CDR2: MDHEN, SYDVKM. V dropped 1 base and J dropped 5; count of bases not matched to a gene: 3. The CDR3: CASSLLGQGADQPQHF. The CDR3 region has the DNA TGTGCCAGCAGTTTATTGGGACAGGGGGCAGATCAGCCCCAGCATTTT.

CDR3 nucleotide sequence: TGTGCCAGCAGCTTAGACGGTTCTGTGTTGGGGGAGCTGTTTTTT. Amino acids: CASSLDGSVLGELFF. The rearrangement links TRBV11-1 to TRBJ2-2; no clear D gene. Trimming removed 1 base at V and 8 bases at J, with 14 bases between. CDR1 and CDR2 from the germline V gene are SGHAT and FQDESV (reference sequence). The CDR3 is 15 residues long.

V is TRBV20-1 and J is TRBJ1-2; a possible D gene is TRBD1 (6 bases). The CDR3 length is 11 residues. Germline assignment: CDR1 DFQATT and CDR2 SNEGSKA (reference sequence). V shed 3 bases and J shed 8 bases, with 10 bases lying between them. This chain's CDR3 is CSASLTGGYTF. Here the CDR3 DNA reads TGCAGTGCTAGTTTGACAGGAGGCTACACCTTC.

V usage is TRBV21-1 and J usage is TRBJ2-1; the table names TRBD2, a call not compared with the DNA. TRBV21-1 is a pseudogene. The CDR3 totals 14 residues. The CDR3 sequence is CASSNPELESKKFF. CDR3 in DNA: TGTGCCAGCAGCAACCCGGAACTAGAGTCGAAAAAGTTCTTC.

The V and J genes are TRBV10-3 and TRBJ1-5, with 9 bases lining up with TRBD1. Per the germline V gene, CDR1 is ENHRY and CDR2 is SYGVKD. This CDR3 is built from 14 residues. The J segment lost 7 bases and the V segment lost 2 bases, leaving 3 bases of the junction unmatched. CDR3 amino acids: CAISETGGYQPQHF. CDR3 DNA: TGTGCCATCAGTGAGACAGGGGGCTACCAGCCCCAGCATTTT.